Listed below are T cell receptor beta chains from one sample, sequenced in a study of human T cells and chemical hapten exposure. TCRdb processed the RACE reads anew with MiXCR; each CDR3 protein has one entry. The data contain 370,000 or so distinct CDR3 sequences, around 4.8% of them singletons. Sequencing was performed on whole blood, taken in connection with sensitization to the hapten diphenylcyclopropenone (DPC). The receptors here all came from a woman between 45 and 60 years old with alopecia areata. Some clones in this sample may be carry-over from other donors' samples. Each CDR3 is given with its conserved first and last residue. The D gene is left open where the match is weak. The size field is filled for only some rows; it gives once, few, many or a size class.

- | TRBD1 | TRBJ2-6 | TRBV5-6 | CASSGRQGQVSGANVLTF | TGTGCCAGCAGCGGTCGACAGGGACAGGTTTCTGGGGCCAACGTCCTGACTTTC
few | - | TRBJ2-1 | TRBV24-1 | CATSDFRTWNEQFF | TGTGCCACCAGTGATTTTCGCACCTGGAATGAGCAGTTCTTC
many | - | TRBJ2-3 | TRBV7-8 | CASSLVDPGPLTDTQYF | TGTGCCAGCAGCTTAGTAGATCCGGGACCACTCACAGATACGCAGTATTTT
- | TRBD1 | TRBJ2-5 | TRBV9 | CASSPQGVQETQYF | TGTGCCAGCAGCCCCCAGGGGGTCCAAGAGACCCAGTACTTC
- | TRBD2 | TRBJ2-7 | TRBV6-6 | CASSYRTSEYEQYF | TGTGCCAGCAGTTATCGGACTAGCGAGTACGAGCAGTACTTC
- | TRBD2 | TRBJ2-1 | TRBV20-1 | CSAPQTGTRANEQFF | TGCAGTGCTCCGCAAACCGGGACTAGGGCCAATGAGCAGTTCTTC
few | - | TRBJ1-1 | TRBV4-2 | CASSQDLRSGGGDTEAFF | TGTGCCAGCAGCCAAGATCTGAGGAGCGGGGGTGGAGACACTGAAGCTTTCTTT
many | TRBD1 | TRBJ1-1 | TRBV9 | CASSVVEGAAFF | TGTGCCAGCAGCGTAGTTGAGGGGGCGGCTTTCTTT
few | - | TRBJ2-1 | TRBV27 | CASSSWGGGLVNEQFF | TGTGCCAGCAGTTCTTGGGGAGGGGGCCTCGTAAATGAGCAGTTCTTC
- | - | TRBJ2-3 | TRBV7-2 | CASSLGPATDTQYF | TGTGCCAGCAGCTTAGGTCCAGCCACAGATACGCAGTATTTT
- | - | TRBJ1-2 | TRBV7-2 | CASSLKGLMDGYTF | TGTGCCAGCAGCTTAAAAGGACTCATGGATGGCTACACCTTC
- | - | TRBJ2-1 | TRBV29-1 | CSVEGDLNEQFF | TGCAGCGTCGAGGGGGATTTAAATGAGCAGTTCTTC
few | - | TRBJ2-7 | TRBV7-9 | CASSPRIGYEQYF | TGTGCCAGCAGCCCTCGGATCGGGTACGAGCAGTACTTC
many | - | TRBJ2-1 | TRBV6-5 | CASSYSGGSADEQFF | TGTGCCAGCAGTTACTCTGGAGGGTCAGCAGATGAGCAGTTCTTC
many | - | TRBJ1-2 | TRBV5-4 | CASSRGSAGYTF | TGTGCCAGCAGCAGGGGTTCAGCTGGCTACACCTTC
few | TRBD1 | TRBJ1-5 | TRBV12-3/TRBV12-4 | CASSYGTGEHQPQHF | TGTGCCAGCAGTTACGGGACAGGGGAGCATCAGCCCCAGCATTTT
many | TRBD2 | TRBJ2-1 | TRBV27 | CASKASGRNEQFF | TGTGCCAGCAAGGCTAGCGGGAGAAATGAGCAGTTCTTC
few | - | TRBJ1-1 | TRBV29-1 | CSGEVWGYGGTEAFF | TGCAGCGGAGAAGTGTGGGGGTACGGCGGCACTGAAGCTTTCTTT
many | - | TRBJ1-1 | TRBV20-1 | CSARDRGVTEAFF | TGCAGTGCTAGAGACAGGGGTGTCACTGAAGCTTTCTTT
- | TRBD2 | TRBJ2-3 | TRBV20-1 | CSARDMAGEDTQYF | TGCAGTGCTAGAGATATGGCGGGAGAAGATACGCAGTATTTT
many | TRBD2 | TRBJ2-7 | TRBV4-2 | CASSRETSGDYEQYF | TGTGCCAGCAGCCGGGAGACTAGCGGGGATTACGAGCAGTACTTC
many | - | TRBJ1-1 | TRBV13 | CASSLGLRDTEAFF | TGTGCCAGCAGCTTAGGCCTCAGGGACACTGAAGCTTTCTTT
many | TRBD1 | TRBJ2-7 | TRBV6-2/TRBV6-3 | CASRQPGQGPEQYF | TGTGCCAGCAGACAACCGGGACAGGGTCCCGAGCAGTACTTC
- | TRBD1 | TRBJ1-5 | TRBV30 | CAWSDRTGDTQPQHF | TGTGCCTGGAGTGATCGGACAGGGGACACTCAGCCCCAGCATTTT
many | - | TRBJ2-2 | TRBV29-1 | CSVSEVGTGELFF | TGCAGCGTGTCAGAGGTTGGAACCGGGGAGCTGTTTTTT
many | TRBD2 | TRBJ2-7 | TRBV20-1 | CSASSGGLREHEQYF | TGCAGTGCTAGCTCTGGTGGTTTGCGGGAGCACGAGCAGTACTTC
many | - | TRBJ1-2 | TRBV7-9 | CASSPLVEIHLINYGYTF | TGTGCCAGCAGCCCGCTAGTGGAAATCCACCTCATTAACTATGGCTACACCTTC
many | - | TRBJ2-5 | TRBV21-1 | CASSAERDRGQETQYF | TGTGCCAGCAGCGCTGAACGGGACAGGGGCCAAGAGACCCAGTACTTC
many | - | TRBJ2-7 | TRBV23-1 | CASSPNEYEQYF | TGCGCCAGCAGTCCCAACGAATACGAGCAGTACTTC
- | - | TRBJ1-1 | TRBV20-1 | CSANKNTEAFF | TGCAGTGCAAACAAGAACACTGAAGCTTTCTTT
many | - | TRBJ2-6 | TRBV5-1 | CASSRGGTPSGANVLTF | TGCGCCAGCAGCCGGGGCGGCACTCCCTCTGGGGCCAACGTCCTGACTTTC
- | - | TRBJ2-1 | TRBV5-5 | CASSLAPTDEQFF | TGTGCCAGCAGCTTGGCCCCCACTGATGAGCAGTTCTTC
- | TRBD2 | TRBJ2-3 | TRBV3-1 | CASRAGGALTDTQYF | TGTGCCAGCAGAGCGGGGGGTGCCCTGACAGATACGCAGTATTTT
many | - | TRBJ2-1 | TRBV7-9 | CASSSQGRDEQFF | TGTGCCAGCAGCTCGCAGGGGAGGGATGAGCAGTTCTTC
few | - | TRBJ2-4 | TRBV3-1 | CASSQVQSLAKNIQYF | TGTGCCAGCAGCCAAGTTCAGAGCCTAGCCAAAAACATTCAGTACTTC
many | - | TRBJ2-7 | TRBV14 | CASSQDPAAYEQYF | TGTGCCAGCAGCCAAGATCCGGCAGCCTACGAGCAGTACTTC
many | TRBD2 | TRBJ2-3 | TRBV9 | CASSVRLAGPGLTDTQYF | TGTGCCAGCAGCGTCAGACTAGCGGGCCCCGGCTTGACAGATACGCAGTATTTT
many | TRBD2 | TRBJ2-3 | TRBV6-5 | CASSSMKTSGGNTQYF | TGTGCCAGCAGTTCTATGAAGACTAGCGGGGGGAATACGCAGTATTTT
few | - | TRBJ1-2 | TRBV20-1 | CSAKVENYGYTF | TGCAGTGCTAAAGTCGAGAACTATGGCTACACCTTC
many | - | TRBJ1-1 | TRBV4-1 | CASSQDRRGMGPEAFF | TGCGCCAGCAGCCAAGATCGGCGTGGGATGGGCCCTGAAGCTTTCTTT
few | TRBD1 | TRBJ2-7 | TRBV7-9 | CASRRDRVPDEQYF | TGTGCCAGCAGGAGGGACAGGGTGCCGGACGAGCAGTACTTC
- | - | TRBJ1-1 | TRBV6-1 | CASRAGQNTEAFF | TGTGCCAGCAGGGCAGGACAGAACACTGAAGCTTTCTTT
few | - | TRBJ1-6 | TRBV7-2 | CASSLDGGGNSPLHF | TGTGCCAGCAGCTTAGACGGGGGCGGGAATTCACCCCTCCACTTT
many | - | TRBJ1-6 | TRBV9 | CASSPRGDSPLHF | TGTGCCAGCAGCCCACGAGGGGATTCACCCCTCCACTTT
many | - | TRBJ1-3 | TRBV28 | CASSLYGSSGNTIYF | TGTGCCAGCAGTTTATATGGTAGCTCTGGAAACACCATATATTTT
few | - | TRBJ2-2 | TRBV2 | CASSEVQGTGELFF | TGTGCCAGCAGTGAAGTACAGGGCACCGGGGAGCTGTTTTTT
- | - | TRBJ2-7 | TRBV2 | CASSESGEQYF | TGTGCCAGCAGTGAGAGCGGGGAGCAGTACTTC